This T cell receptor beta chain was obtained from a study of blood T cell repertoires in COVID-19 (dated by TCRdb to the early 2020s). Study-level background: Samples covering the acute and convalescent phases of COVID-19 were provided by collaborators in the United States, Italy and Spain. Samples were obtained from the ongoing ImmuneRACE study (first 160 participants) and from about 1,300 subjects provided by 6 global collaborators. Deeply sampled blood TCRbeta repertoires from subjects exposed to, actively infected with, or recovered from COVID-19 were included in the dataset. The prospective study material was composed of cDNA or gDNA derived from T cells, B-cell-depleted T cells, or PBMCs. Sample metadata almost always included a de-identified subject ID, COVID-19 status, age in years and sex. The repertoires were released in a freely available public database meant as a resource for research on the immune response to SARS-CoV-2. Where available, HLA class I and class II types were taken from metadata supplied by the sample provider and were not determined by assay-based typing. Here is what the overall study found, with its caveats: How much clinical and demographic metadata was included differed by source and by participant, and the metadata was provided uncurated.

Including the terminal cysteine and phenylalanine, the CDR3 comprises 13 residues. The CDR3 DNA has 39 bases and is translated from base 1. In the germline V gene (reference sequence), CDR1 corresponds to SGHKS and CDR2 to YYEKEE. The junction shows trimming of 0 bases on V and 8 bases on J, plus 6 bases between the germline ends. Participants in the prospective study were aged about 18 to 95 years, lived in about two dozen United States geographic areas, and enrolled through a virtual design. To assign participants to cohorts, the prospective study relied on clinical history that participants themselves reported in a screening survey and a study questionnaire. For ImmuneRACE Cohort 3, a participant was defined as recovered based on two consecutive negative NP/OP PCR tests, clearance by a healthcare professional, or resolution of symptoms. In the prospective study, mobile phlebotomists collected whole blood, serum and a nasopharyngeal or oropharyngeal swab from each participant. Over a 2-month period, participants in the prospective study had the option of providing additional blood draws and questionnaires. Before DNA extraction, blood samples from the prospective study were shipped at room temperature or frozen.

The immunoSEQ Assay, a bias-controlled multiplex PCR, was used to amplify TCRbeta CDR3 regions from genomic DNA. The study's own analysis went as follows. The number of nucleated cells in each sample was estimated from the amplification of reference gene primers within the assay. Sequence reads were collapsed and filtered to measure the absolute abundance of every unique TCRbeta CDR3 rearrangement. For each sample, productive Simpson clonality was calculated as the square root of Simpson's diversity index over productive rearrangements. What TCRdb holds here is the immuneACCESS table cut down to in-frame rearrangements. Part of the clones is not present; checked against another copy, under half of the missing clones reflect an unresolved V gene, and the others are unexplained. V and J calls and clone size are given by that table; D and trimming were obtained from the DNA. Across this sample there are under 200,000 clones, with around 78% seen only once. The ten largest clones take up 4.4% of the sample.

Points on this clone: The specificity of this receptor is unknown. Per-base quality was not reported, and no clone a single base away is much larger than it.

The sequence links TRBV5-5 to TRBJ1-6, with the D gene too uncertain to name. This receptor was obtained from a woman between 50 and 59 years old who had recovered from COVID-19. Sequenced: PBMCs or T cells enriched from blood (not recorded which). The nucleotides are TGTGCCAGCAGCTTGGCCGGGGATTCACCCCTCCACTTT. The translation is CASSLAGDSPLHF.